This T cell receptor beta chain was documented in a study of cytomegalovirus exposure and HLA in healthy donors. This CDR3 has 14 amino acids. V was clipped by 0 bases and J by 0 bases, with 4 bases between them. CDR1 and CDR2 (germline): SGHRS, YFSETQ. Points on this clone: The same CDR3 arises from other DNA sequences in this sample as well.

PCR primers comprised 60 Vbeta and 13 Jbeta primers. The protocol was immunoSEQ multiplex PCR, while the TCRdb copy is restricted to in-frame clones and leaves out a portion. The ten top clones account for about 2.2%, within a sample of 120,000 to 150,000 clones. The TCR comes from a woman in her late teens or twenties in good health and CMV-seronegative. The source material was PBMCs. The chain is built from TRBV5-1 and TRBJ1-5; D remains ambiguous. The CDR3: CASSLAGSNQPQHF. In DNA form, the CDR3 reads TGCGCCAGCAGCTTGGCGGGTAGCAATCAGCCCCAGCATTTT.